The present entry profiles one TCR beta chain with its context. What it recognizes is unknown. This CDR3 has 14 residues. Trimming removed 2 bases at V and 3 bases at J, with 7 bases between. CDR1 is PRHDT and CDR2 is FYEKMQ in the germline V gene (reference sequence). This sample was included in a study of graft-versus-host responses after intestinal transplantation. Study overall: Recipients underwent multivisceral, liver-intestinal, or isolated intestinal transplants. After anti-thymocyte globulin induction, recipients took tacrolimus and steroids for approximately three years.

Method: immunoSEQ multiplex PCR; TCRdb's copy keeps in-frame clones and lacks some. The table shows about 38,000 clones, with under 85% occurring only once. Study-wide findings and caveats: GvH clones turned up in recipient marrow; some had shown up first in ileum or blood.

This TCR came from a human patient who received an intestinal transplant, so some T cells may come from the graft donor. The sequencing used PBMCs, collected around 1,000 days after transplant. This chain joins TRBV13 and TRBJ2-2; possibly TRBD1 for D (6 bases). The CDR3 bases are TGTGCCAGCAGCTTAAGGGGGTACACCGGGGAGCTGTTTTTT. Translating it yields CASSLRGYTGELFF.